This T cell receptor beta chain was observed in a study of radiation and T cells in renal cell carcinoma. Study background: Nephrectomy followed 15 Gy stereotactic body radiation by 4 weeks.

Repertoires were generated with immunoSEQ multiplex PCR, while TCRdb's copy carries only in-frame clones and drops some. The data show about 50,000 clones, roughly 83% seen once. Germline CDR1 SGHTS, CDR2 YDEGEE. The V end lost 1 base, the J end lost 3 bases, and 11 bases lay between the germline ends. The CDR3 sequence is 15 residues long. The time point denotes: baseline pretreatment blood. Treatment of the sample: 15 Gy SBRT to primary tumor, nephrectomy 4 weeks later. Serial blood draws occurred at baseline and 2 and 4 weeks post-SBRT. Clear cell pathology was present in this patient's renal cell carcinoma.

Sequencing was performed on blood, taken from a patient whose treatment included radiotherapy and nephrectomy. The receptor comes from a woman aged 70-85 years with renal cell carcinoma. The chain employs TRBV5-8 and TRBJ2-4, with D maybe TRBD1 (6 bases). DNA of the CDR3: TGTGCCAGCAGCTTGCCAGGGGTAGGCAAAAACATTCAGTACTTC. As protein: CASSLPGVGKNIQYF.